This is a list of T cell receptor beta chains from one sample in a study of long-term antiretroviral therapy in people with HIV. Produced via immunoSEQ multiplex PCR; TCRdb's table is partial and in-frame only. The sample gives 28,000 or so clones, around 80% of which show up once; about 9.3% is in the top ten. The sequencing here drew on unsorted PBMCs, taken 1.5 years before starting antiretroviral therapy. These receptors were obtained from a man between 18 and 29 years old with HIV. Each CDR3 is given with its conserved first and last residue. Each record gives: D gene, clone size, J gene, V gene, CDR3 protein, CDR3 DNA. The D gene is left open where the match is weak. Size is stated for part of the rows, as once, few or many counts, or as a class when the clone is expanded.

d_call: TRBD1; clone_size: NA; j_call: TRBJ1-1; v_call: TRBV6-1; cdr3_aa: CASIPGTGGRTEAFF; cdr3_nt: TGTGCCAGCATTCCCGGGACAGGGGGGAGGACTGAAGCTTTCTTT
d_call: TRBD1; clone_size: NA; j_call: TRBJ2-7; v_call: TRBV5-1; cdr3_aa: CASSLGTGPYEQYF; cdr3_nt: TGCGCCAGCAGCTTGGGGACAGGGCCCTACGAGCAGTACTTC
d_call: NA; clone_size: NA; j_call: TRBJ1-4; v_call: TRBV5-1; cdr3_aa: CASSLSTGAEKLFF; cdr3_nt: TGCGCCAGCAGCTTGTCAACAGGAGCTGAAAAACTGTTTTTT
d_call: TRBD2; clone_size: once; j_call: TRBJ2-7; v_call: TRBV7-2; cdr3_aa: CASSLTSGVSYEQYF; cdr3_nt: TGTGCCAGCAGCTTGACTAGCGGGGTCTCCTACGAGCAGTACTTC
d_call: TRBD1; clone_size: NA; j_call: TRBJ2-7; v_call: TRBV28; cdr3_aa: CASSLEGASYEQYF; cdr3_nt: TGTGCCAGCAGTTTAGAGGGGGCCTCCTACGAGCAGTACTTC
d_call: TRBD2; clone_size: NA; j_call: TRBJ2-7; v_call: TRBV30; cdr3_aa: CAHSGGAGWQQYF; cdr3_nt: TGTGCCCATAGCGGGGGGGCCGGTTGGCAGCAGTACTTC
d_call: NA; clone_size: NA; j_call: TRBJ2-3; v_call: TRBV7-9; cdr3_aa: CASSLEGSSTDTQYF; cdr3_nt: TGTGCCAGCAGCTTAGAGGGGTCTAGCACAGATACGCAGTATTTT
d_call: NA; clone_size: NA; j_call: TRBJ2-5; v_call: TRBV28; cdr3_aa: CASSPNEETQYF; cdr3_nt: TGTGCCAGCAGTCCGAACGAAGAGACCCAGTACTTC
d_call: NA; clone_size: NA; j_call: TRBJ1-3; v_call: TRBV30; cdr3_aa: CAWSLGTNPITGNTIYF; cdr3_nt: TGTGCCTGGAGTCTGGGGACGAATCCTATTACTGGAAACACCATATATTTT
d_call: TRBD2; clone_size: NA; j_call: TRBJ2-7; v_call: TRBV7-3; cdr3_aa: CASSPTSGGAYEQYF; cdr3_nt: TGTGCCAGCAGCCCTACTAGCGGGGGGGCCTACGAGCAGTACTTC
d_call: TRBD1; clone_size: NA; j_call: TRBJ1-1; v_call: TRBV30; cdr3_aa: CAWSWGRGTEAFF; cdr3_nt: TGTGCCTGGAGTTGGGGCAGGGGGACTGAAGCTTTCTTT